This T cell receptor beta chain was captured in a study of blood T cell repertoires in COVID-19. Study in general: PBMCs, B-cell-depleted T cells, or T cells provided the cDNA or gDNA that made up the material.

In germline, CDR1 is LNHDA, CDR2 SQIVND (reference sequence). Trimming took off 3 bases at V and 2 bases at J, with 11 bases between the two ends. This CDR3 is 14 amino acids long. This clone was seen only once. In the source study's methods: Amplification from reference gene primers served as the basis for estimated nucleated cell counts. The repertoire was sequenced with immunoSEQ multiplex PCR; TCRdb's copy has only in-frame clones and lacks some. V, J and clone size are those of that table, while D and trimming were read from the DNA. Of just over 300,000 clones in the sample, approximately 88% were seen once.

The source is a woman in her late teens or twenties who had recovered from COVID-19. The chain combines TRBV19 with TRBJ2-7; D might be TRBD1 (5 bases). Material: PBMCs or T cells enriched from blood (not recorded which). The CDR3 here is CASSIGTGAYEQYF. CDR3 nucleotide sequence: TGTGCCAGTAGTATTGGAACAGGAGCCTACGAGCAGTACTTC.